The T cell receptor beta chain under discussion was sequenced for a study of blood T cell repertoires in COVID-19. Sequencing used immunoSEQ multiplex PCR; TCRdb keeps in-frame clones, though not all of them. Of 200,000 to 250,000 clones listed, 80% to 85% are singletons. V lost 0 bases, J lost 3 bases, and 11 bases stayed unmatched. Germline CDR1 SGHKS, CDR2 YYEKEE (reference sequence). CDR3 length: 18 residues. J is TRBJ2-7 and V is TRBV5-5, with TRBD1 matching 11 bases. The receptor was isolated from a woman aged 60-75 years with acute or convalescent COVID-19. The sample comprised peripheral blood. The CDR3 DNA follows: TGTGCCAGCAGCTTGGGGCCGTCCGGGACAGGGGGGTTCTACGAGCAGTACTTC. Translating it yields CASSLGPSGTGGFYEQYF.